Sequencing of this T cell receptor (beta chain) was carried out in a study of T cells in Graves' hyperthyroidism and ophthalmopathy. About the research overall: Peripheral blood was drawn at first diagnosis, prior to all treatment. Study-level findings and limits: Also found in blood were most expanded thyroid clonotypes above 0.001. Ophthalmopathy could be told apart from stable hyperthyroidism with a 13 V-J model.

This clonotype was counted between two and nine times. The target antigen is unknown. Uncontrolled infection, other autoimmune disease, pregnancy or lactation excluded patients. Template material for amplifying TCR beta CDR3 regions consisted of RNA transcripts. First-round RT-PCR of the TCR CDR3 relied on the HTBI primer set. TCRdb itself ran the multiplex PCR reads through MiXCR, one entry per CDR3 protein. The profile shows a few hundred thousand distinct CDR3 sequences, approximately 15% of them singletons. Germline CDR1 and CDR2: MNHNS and SASEGT. V was pared by 8 bases and J by 2 bases, with 15 bases between. The CDR3 loop spans 15 amino acids.

The genes are TRBV6-1 and TRBJ1-4, with D tentatively TRBD1 (5 bases). This clonotype originated in a woman aged 25 to 39 with Graves' hyperthyroidism. Sequencing input: blood. In DNA form, the CDR3 reads TGTGCCAGCCTCCAGCGGGGCGGCACTAATGAAAAACTGTTTTTT. It codes for CASLQRGGTNEKLFF.